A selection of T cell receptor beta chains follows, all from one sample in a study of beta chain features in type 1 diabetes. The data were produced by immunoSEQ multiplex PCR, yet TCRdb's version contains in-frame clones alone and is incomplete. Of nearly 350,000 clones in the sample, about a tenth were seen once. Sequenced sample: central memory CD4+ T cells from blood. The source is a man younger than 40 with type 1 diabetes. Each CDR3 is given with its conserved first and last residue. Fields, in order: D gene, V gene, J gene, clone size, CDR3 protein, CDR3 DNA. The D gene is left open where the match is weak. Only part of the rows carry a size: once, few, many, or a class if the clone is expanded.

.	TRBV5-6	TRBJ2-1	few	CASSLYGRANEQFF	TGTGCCAGCAGCTTGTATGGCAGGGCCAATGAGCAGTTCTTC
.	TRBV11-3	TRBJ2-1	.	CASSLAGEQFF	TGTGCCAGCAGCTTAGCGGGTGAGCAGTTCTTC
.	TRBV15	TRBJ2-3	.	CATSRVGSSTDTQYF	TGTGCCACCAGCAGAGTCGGCAGTAGCACAGATACGCAGTATTTT
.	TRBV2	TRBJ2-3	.	CASRTSTDTQYF	TGTGCCAGCAGAACTAGCACAGATACGCAGTATTTT
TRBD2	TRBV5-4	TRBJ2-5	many	CASSLQLAGEETQYF	TGTGCCAGCAGCTTGCAACTAGCGGGGGAAGAGACCCAGTACTTC
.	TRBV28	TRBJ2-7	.	CASRKRYYEQYF	TGTGCCAGCAGGAAAAGGTACTACGAGCAGTACTTC
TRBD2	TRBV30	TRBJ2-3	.	CALDSGGRPTDTQYF	TGTGCCTTAGATAGCGGGGGGCGACCCACAGATACGCAGTATTTT
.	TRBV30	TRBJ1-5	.	CAWKNEPPMTAISNSQHF	TGTGCCTGGAAGAACGAACCCCCTATGACAGCTATATCAAATTCCCAGCATTTT
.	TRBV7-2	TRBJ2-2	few	CASSLGSIGELFF	TGTGCCAGCAGCTTAGGCAGTATAGGGGAGCTGTTTTTT
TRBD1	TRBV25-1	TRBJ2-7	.	CASTSDRGRNEQYF	TGTGCCAGCACCTCGGACAGGGGAAGGAACGAGCAGTACTTC
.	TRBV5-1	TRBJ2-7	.	CASSRGLAASSYEQYF	TGCGCCAGCAGCAGGGGGCTAGCGGCCAGCTCCTACGAGCAGTACTTC
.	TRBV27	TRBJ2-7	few	CASSVRDTWDKEQYF	TGTGCCAGCAGCGTCCGGGACACCTGGGACAAGGAGCAGTACTTC
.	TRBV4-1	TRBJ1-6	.	CASSQDIGVSPLHF	TGCGCCAGCAGCCAAGATATAGGGGTCTCACCCCTCCACTTT
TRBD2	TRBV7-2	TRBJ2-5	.	CASSLKSGGASGQYF	TGTGCCAGCAGCTTAAAGAGCGGGGGGGCCTCGGGTCAGTACTTC
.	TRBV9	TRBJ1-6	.	CASSPSVRDNSPLHF	TGTGCCAGCAGCCCATCAGTAAGGGATAATTCACCCCTCCACTTT
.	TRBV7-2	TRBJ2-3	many	CASSLDLRDTQYF	TGTGCCAGCAGCTTAGATCTGCGAGATACGCAGTATTTT
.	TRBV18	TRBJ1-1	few	CASSLLRNTEAFF	TGTGCCAGCTCACTCCTCCGAAACACTGAAGCTTTCTTT
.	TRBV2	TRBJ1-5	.	CASSGTEFGPQHF	TGTGCCAGCAGTGGGACGGAATTCGGGCCCCAGCATTTT
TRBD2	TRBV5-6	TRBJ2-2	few	CASSLAAGRVHGELFF	TGTGCCAGCAGCTTGGCAGCGGGAAGGGTACACGGGGAGCTGTTTTTT
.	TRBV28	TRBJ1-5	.	CASCPGGQPQHF	TGTGCCAGCTGCCCGGGGGGACAGCCCCAGCATTTT
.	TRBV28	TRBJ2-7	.	CASSLRGGSYEQYF	TGTGCCAGCAGCCTCCGGGGAGGCTCCTACGAGCAGTACTTC
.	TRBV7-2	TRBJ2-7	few	CASSVGPNDEQYF	TGTGCCAGCAGCGTGGGACCTAACGACGAGCAGTACTTC
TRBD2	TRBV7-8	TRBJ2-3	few	CASSPGLAGDTDTQYF	TGTGCCAGCAGCCCAGGACTAGCGGGGGACACAGATACGCAGTATTTT
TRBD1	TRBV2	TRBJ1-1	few	CASSGDRGTTEAFF	TGTGCCAGCAGTGGCGACAGGGGGACCACTGAAGCTTTCTTT
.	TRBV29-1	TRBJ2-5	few	CSAKLAGETQYF	TGCAGCGCGAAACTAGCAGGCGAGACCCAGTACTTC
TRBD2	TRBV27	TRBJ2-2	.	CASSFRGAGTNTGELFF	TGTGCCAGCAGTTTCCGGGGAGCGGGGACCAACACCGGGGAGCTGTTTTTT
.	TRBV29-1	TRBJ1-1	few	CSVELLNGGWGGTEAFF	TGCAGCGTTGAATTATTAAATGGGGGATGGGGAGGAACTGAAGCTTTCTTT
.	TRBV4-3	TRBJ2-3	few	CASSQDPTRYTDTQYF	TGCGCCAGCAGCCAAGATCCAACGCGTTACACAGATACGCAGTATTTT
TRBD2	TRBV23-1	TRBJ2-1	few	CASSPFLAGISYNEQFF	TGCGCCAGCAGTCCCTTCTTAGCGGGGATTTCCTACAATGAGCAGTTCTTC
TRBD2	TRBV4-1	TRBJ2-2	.	CASSPREGGARHTGELFF	TGCGCCAGCAGCCCCCGGGAGGGGGGGGCGCGACACACCGGGGAGCTGTTTTTT
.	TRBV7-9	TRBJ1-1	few	CASSLEGRRTF	TGTGCCAGCAGCTTAGAAGGGCGTCGTACCTTT
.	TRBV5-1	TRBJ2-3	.	CASSYGGRTDTDTQYF	TGCGCCAGCAGCTACGGAGGGCGGACAGATACAGATACGCAGTATTTT
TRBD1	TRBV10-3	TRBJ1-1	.	CAISPDRGGTEAFF	TGTGCCATCAGTCCGGACAGGGGTGGCACTGAAGCTTTCTTT
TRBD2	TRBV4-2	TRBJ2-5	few	CASSQGASGGQETQYF	TGTGCCAGCAGCCAAGGAGCTAGCGGGGGCCAAGAGACCCAGTACTTC
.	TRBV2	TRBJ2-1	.	CASREARSSYNEQFF	TGTGCCAGCAGGGAAGCTAGAAGTTCCTACAATGAGCAGTTCTTC
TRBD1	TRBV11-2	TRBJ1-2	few	CASSPRTGGYGYTF	TGTGCCAGCAGCCCGAGGACAGGCGGCTATGGCTACACCTTC
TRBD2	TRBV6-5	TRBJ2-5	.	CASSSDLAGGQETQYF	TGTGCCAGCAGTTCAGACCTAGCGGGGGGGCAGGAGACCCAGTACTTC
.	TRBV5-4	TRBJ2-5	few	CASSLMQTETQYF	TGTGCCAGCAGCTTGATGCAGACAGAGACCCAGTACTTC
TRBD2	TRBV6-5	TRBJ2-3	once	CASSYSHSGGDTQYF	TGTGCCAGCAGTTACTCCCATAGCGGGGGCGATACGCAGTATTTT
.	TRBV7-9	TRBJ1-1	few	CASSLNQNTEAFF	TGTGCCAGCAGCTTAAACCAGAACACTGAAGCTTTCTTT
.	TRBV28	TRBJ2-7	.	CASSLSRGGSDEQYF	TGTGCCAGCAGTTTATCCCGCGGGGGCTCGGACGAGCAGTACTTC